This T cell receptor beta chain came from a study of blood T cell repertoires in COVID-19. Overall study context: Researchers got acute and convalescent COVID-19 samples from the United States, Italy and Spain.

This CDR3 has 16 residues. V lost 4 bases and J lost 8, with 21 bases in between. Looked up from germline, CDR1 is MNHEY and CDR2 is SVGEGT. Patients from Seattle were sampled longitudinally, starting during active infection. Only in-frame clones appear in the TCRdb table, and some are missing; sequencing was by immunoSEQ multiplex PCR. The profile shows about 210,000 clones, 84% of them singletons. This chain links TRBV6-2 or TRBV6-3 with TRBJ1-5, with D possibly being TRBD1 (6 bases). The sample consisted of peripheral blood. The receptor comes from a woman older than 75 with COVID-19, enrolled during active disease. Here the CDR3 DNA reads TGTGCCAGCAGTTCGGGGCGACAGGTGATAAGGGAGCCCCAGCATTTT. It specifies CASSSGRQVIREPQHF.